Listed here are 9 T cell receptor beta chains from one sample, sequenced in a study of CD8+ T cells in alopecia areata. Indicated treatment: oral pan-JAK inhibitor, 5-10 mg twice daily. It was cDNA, reverse transcribed from extracted RNA, that served as the sequencing template. This table comes from immunoSEQ multiplex PCR, and its TCRdb copy is limited to in-frame clones, with some not included. The repertoire holds some 120,000 clones, with approximately 57% as singletons. The material was CD4+ T cells sorted from blood, obtained at week 4, from a patient treated with tofacitinib. The receptor source for this set is a human donor with alopecia areata.

V is TRBV27 and J is TRBJ2-2; D gene ambiguous. Germline V gene sequence: CDR1 MNHEY, CDR2 SMNVEV (reference sequence). The CDR3 has 15 residues. The V and J ends lost 0 bases and 1 base respectively, with 6 bases between them. This chain's CDR3 is CASSLSQVNTGELFF. CDR3 nucleotides: TGTGCCAGCAGTTTATCTCAGGTGAACACCGGGGAGCTGTTTTTT.

This clone showed up just a few times. The chain recombines TRBV6-5 with TRBJ1-1; a possible D gene is TRBD1 (5 bases). The germline gives CDR1 MNHEY, CDR2 SVGAGI. The length of the CDR3 is 16 residues. V lost 0 bases and J 0 bases, leaving 11 bases between the germline ends. This chain's CDR3 is CASSYSRGTLNTEAFF. In DNA, the CDR3 is TGTGCCAGCAGTTACTCGAGGGGAACCCTGAACACTGAAGCTTTCTTT.

CDR3 DNA sequence: TGTGCCAGCAGTGAATGGGGAGACAATCAGCCCCAGCATTTT. Its protein is CASSEWGDNQPQHF. The gene calls are TRBV25-1 and TRBJ1-5; unclear D gene. Trimming cost V 1 base and J 3 bases, with 7 bases left between them. CDR3 size: 14 residues. Looked up from germline, CDR1 is MGHDK and CDR2 is SYGVNS.

V is TRBV7-2 and J is TRBJ2-3; possible D gene TRBD1, 6 bases. The CDR3 contains 14 residues. The germline V gene has CDR1 SGHTA and CDR2 FQGNSA. The V end was cut by 2 bases, the J end by 4 bases, with 10 bases between. CDR3 sequence reads: CASSLRTGSDTQYF. The CDR3 region has the DNA TGTGCCAGCAGCTTACGAACAGGGTCAGATACGCAGTATTTT.

The rearrangement uses TRBV4-2 and TRBJ2-3, with 13 nucleotides matching TRBD2. Germline loops: CDR1 LGHNA, CDR2 YNFKEQ. V lost 4 bases to trimming and J lost 3 bases; unmatched junction nucleotides: 4. CDR3 length equals 16 residues. The CDR3 here is CASSPALAGGTDTQYF. CDR3 DNA sequence: TGTGCCAGCAGCCCAGCACTAGCGGGGGGGACAGATACGCAGTATTTT.

The genes are TRBV5-4 and TRBJ1-4, with D tentatively TRBD1 (6 bases). CDR1 and CDR2 (germline): SGHNT, YYREEE (reference sequence). CDR3 length: 14 residues. Trimming shortened V by 4 bases and J by 7 bases, and 14 bases separated the two germline ends. CDR3 sequence: CASSPRQASEKLFF. The CDR3 DNA follows: TGTGCCAGCAGCCCCAGACAGGCCTCTGAAAAACTGTTTTTT.

This clone has more than one count but fewer than ten. The chain joins TRBV7-2 to TRBJ1-1; the match to TRBD1 covers 9 bases. The CDR3 runs 15 residues. Per the germline V gene, CDR1 is SGHTA and CDR2 is FQGNSA. V lost 5 bases and J lost 6; bases outside the gene matches: 10. The CDR3 loop reads CASSPEGQGGSEAFF. The CDR3 coding sequence is TGTGCCAGCAGCCCCGAGGGACAGGGAGGATCTGAAGCTTTCTTT.

The J gene is TRBJ2-7, the V gene TRBV29-1; D not resolved. This CDR3 spans 12 amino acids. V lost 6 bases and J 0 bases, leaving 9 bases between the germline ends. CDR1 is SQVTM and CDR2 is ANQGSEA in the germline V gene. Here the CDR3 DNA reads TGCAGCGTCCAGGACGGCTCCTACGAGCAGTACTTC. Amino acid sequence: CSVQDGSYEQYF.

This sequence joins TRBV25-1 and TRBJ1-2; 9 bases are a match to TRBD1. V shed 2 bases and J 6 bases; nucleotides not matched to a gene: 7. Germline assignment: CDR1 MGHDK and CDR2 SYGVNS. The CDR3 length is 15 residues. The CDR3 sequence is CASSETDRGLDGYTF. The DNA of the CDR3 is TGTGCCAGCAGTGAAACCGACAGGGGGTTGGATGGCTACACCTTC.